These T cell receptor beta chains were read from a single sample in a study of T-cell reconstitution after alpha-beta-depleted transplantation in children. TCRdb analysed the PCR reads with MiXCR anew, one entry per CDR3 protein. The top ten clones hold approximately 2% of a sample with roughly 500,000 distinct CDR3 sequences, about 10% of them seen once. The sample in question was PBMCs, obtained before TCRalphabeta/CD19-depleted stem cell transplant. Receptors originate from a child aged 2 to 10 with inherited bone marrow failure, due to receive a stem cell transplant. Both conserved end residues are part of each CDR3. The D gene is left open where the match is weak. Only part of the rows carry a size: once, few, many, or a class if the clone is expanded.

TRBV9	many	.	TRBJ2-1	CASESGPNNEQFF	TGTGCCAGCGAGTCGGGCCCGAACAATGAGCAGTTCTTC
TRBV29-1	many	.	TRBJ1-2	CSVEGRNYGYTF	TGCAGCGTTGAGGGTCGTAACTATGGCTACACCTTC
TRBV4-1	many	TRBD2	TRBJ2-1	CASSRGRLAGGNEQFF	TGCGCCAGCAGCCGCGGCCGACTAGCGGGAGGCAATGAGCAGTTCTTC
TRBV20-1	few	.	TRBJ2-7	CSAEPNYYEQYF	TGCAGTGCAGAACCCAATTACTACGAGCAGTACTTC
TRBV29-1	.	TRBD1	TRBJ1-2	CSVATGDWYGYTF	TGCAGCGTTGCGACAGGGGATTGGTATGGCTACACCTTC
TRBV29-1	.	.	TRBJ2-5	CSVGLPQETQYF	TGCAGCGTTGGGTTACCCCAAGAGACCCAGTACTTC
TRBV20-1	many	TRBD2	TRBJ2-1	CSANTPRGGSYNEQFF	TGCAGTGCGAATACCCCCCGCGGGGGCTCCTACAATGAGCAGTTCTTC
TRBV7-9	few	.	TRBJ2-1	CAGGSERSSYNEQFF	TGTGCCGGTGGCTCCGAGCGGAGCTCCTACAATGAGCAGTTCTTC
TRBV12-3/TRBV12-4	many	TRBD1	TRBJ2-3	CASSFGRGSTDTQYF	TGTGCCAGCAGTTTCGGCAGGGGGAGCACAGATACGCAGTATTTT
TRBV20-1	many	.	TRBJ1-5	CSAREDNNQPQHF	TGCAGTGCTAGGGAGGACAACAATCAGCCCCAGCATTTT
TRBV9	few	TRBD2	TRBJ2-7	CASSVDRVAGEQYF	TGTGCCAGCAGCGTTGATAGGGTAGCGGGAGAGCAGTACTTC
TRBV12-3/TRBV12-4	many	TRBD1	TRBJ2-7	CASSPLDRDSSYEQYF	TGTGCCAGCAGTCCCCTTGATCGGGACAGCTCCTACGAGCAGTACTTC
TRBV30	.	.	TRBJ2-7	CAASAGEVSYEQYF	TGTGCCGCAAGTGCTGGGGAAGTCTCCTACGAGCAGTACTTC
TRBV12-3/TRBV12-4	.	TRBD1	TRBJ2-6	CAFCHRGQGGGGANVLTF	TGTGCCTTCTGCCATAGGGGACAGGGCGGAGGTGGGGCCAACGTCCTGACTTTC
TRBV29-1	many	.	TRBJ2-2	CSVEVRGFAGELFF	TGCAGCGTTGAAGTCAGGGGTTTCGCCGGGGAGCTGTTTTTT
TRBV10-3	many	.	TRBJ2-7	CAISPYGFEQYF	TGTGCCATCAGCCCTTATGGTTTCGAGCAGTACTTC
TRBV27	many	.	TRBJ2-1	CASRTPPYNEQFF	TGTGCCAGCAGGACTCCACCCTACAATGAGCAGTTCTTC
TRBV4-2	many	.	TRBJ2-7	CASSQDSPSGGYEQYF	TGTGCCAGCAGCCAAGATTCCCCATCGGGTGGCTACGAGCAGTACTTC
TRBV20-1	many	TRBD1	TRBJ1-5	CSAYASDRFRSQPQHF	TGCAGTGCCTACGCCTCGGACAGGTTCCGGAGTCAGCCCCAGCATTTT
TRBV27	many	.	TRBJ2-3	CASSLSGNTDTQYF	TGTGCCAGCAGTTTATCAGGGAACACAGATACGCAGTATTTT
TRBV28	few	.	TRBJ2-4	CAAGSVAKNIQYF	TGTGCCGCAGGATCAGTAGCCAAAAACATTCAGTACTTC
TRBV20-1	.	TRBD1	TRBJ1-1	CSARSRTGSVGVTEAFF	TGCAGTGCTAGATCGAGGACAGGGTCGGTCGGTGTCACTGAAGCTTTCTTT
TRBV28	many	TRBD2	TRBJ2-1	CASSYGTTVYNEQFF	TGTGCCAGCAGTTACGGGACTACAGTTTACAATGAGCAGTTCTTC
TRBV6-5	many	.	TRBJ2-7	CASSYGESDYEQYF	TGTGCCAGCAGTTATGGAGAGTCAGACTACGAGCAGTACTTC
TRBV7-8	many	.	TRBJ2-7	CASSSGIRTYEQYF	TGTGCCAGCAGCTCGGGAATACGCACCTACGAGCAGTACTTC
TRBV7-6	.	.	TRBJ1-4	CASSLRRGEANEKLFF	TGTGCCAGCAGCTTAAGGCGGGGTGAAGCTAATGAAAAACTGTTTTTT
TRBV29-1	many	.	TRBJ1-2	CSVWADPNGYGYTF	TGCAGCGTTTGGGCAGACCCTAATGGGTATGGCTACACCTTC
TRBV14	.	TRBD2	TRBJ2-6	CASSPFVGRSSGANVLTF	TGTGCCAGCAGCCCATTTGTCGGGAGGAGCTCTGGGGCCAACGTCCTGACTTTC
TRBV18	many	TRBD2	TRBJ2-1	CASSPYSGRPYNEQFF	TGTGCCAGCTCACCCTATAGCGGGAGGCCCTACAATGAGCAGTTCTTC
TRBV6-1	.	.	TRBJ2-1	CASSEAGEQFF	TGTGCCAGCAGTGAGGCCGGGGAGCAGTTCTTC
TRBV12-3/TRBV12-4	many	.	TRBJ2-1	CASTTWRNEQFF	TGTGCCAGCACCACGTGGCGTAATGAGCAGTTCTTC
TRBV4-3	many	TRBD2	TRBJ2-1	CASSHSGRANGDEQFF	TGCGCCAGCAGCCACAGCGGGAGGGCCAACGGAGATGAGCAGTTCTTC
TRBV5-1	many	.	TRBJ1-5	CASSRDTDQPQHF	TGCGCCAGCAGCCGGGACACAGATCAGCCCCAGCATTTT
TRBV20-1	many	.	TRBJ2-2	CSARGDSDHMNTGELFF	TGCAGTGCTAGGGGGGACTCCGACCACATGAACACCGGGGAGCTGTTTTTT
TRBV20-1	many	.	TRBJ2-3	CSATFGGTDTQYF	TGCAGTGCTACTTTCGGGGGCACAGATACGCAGTATTTT
TRBV10-3	many	TRBD1	TRBJ2-2	CAIGLTGQVNTGELFF	TGTGCCATCGGACTTACGGGACAGGTGAACACCGGGGAGCTGTTTTTT
TRBV28	few	.	TRBJ2-5	CASSLEDRAGTQYF	TGTGCCAGCAGCCTCGAGGATAGAGCAGGGACCCAGTACTTC
TRBV5-6	many	.	TRBJ2-1	CASSLVGASYNEQFF	TGTGCCAGCAGCTTGGTGGGAGCCTCCTACAATGAGCAGTTCTTC
TRBV6-2/TRBV6-3	many	TRBD1	TRBJ1-2	CASSPPGQGLYGYTF	TGTGCCAGCAGTCCGCCGGGACAGGGTCTTTATGGCTACACCTTC
TRBV30	.	.	TRBJ1-1	CAWSVWWRGTEAFF	TGTGCCTGGAGTGTATGGTGGCGAGGCACTGAAGCTTTCTTT
TRBV7-8	few	.	TRBJ2-3	CASSLDDVTSTDTQYF	TGTGCCAGCAGCTTAGACGACGTTACTAGCACAGATACGCAGTATTTT
TRBV7-6	many	TRBD1	TRBJ2-2	CASSSRTGNTGELFF	TGTGCCAGCAGCTCCCGGACAGGGAACACCGGGGAGCTGTTTTTT
TRBV5-1	many	TRBD1	TRBJ2-7	CASRVFQGEGYEQYF	TGCGCCAGCCGCGTTTTCCAGGGGGAAGGTTACGAGCAGTACTTC
TRBV6-5	many	TRBD2	TRBJ2-1	CASSYGEGLSYNEQFF	TGTGCCAGCAGTTATGGGGAGGGGCTATCCTACAATGAGCAGTTCTTC
TRBV27	.	.	TRBJ2-3	CASSLSIMPSTDTQYF	TGTGCCAGCAGTTTATCGATTATGCCAAGCACAGATACGCAGTATTTT
TRBV20-1	few	.	TRBJ1-2	CSASEGVGWFGYTF	TGCAGTGCCTCGGAGGGGGTTGGATGGTTTGGCTACACCTTC
TRBV27	many	TRBD2	TRBJ2-7	CASSLWLAGGFYEQYF	TGTGCCAGCAGTTTATGGTTGGCGGGAGGGTTCTACGAGCAGTACTTC
TRBV29-1	many	TRBD2	TRBJ2-7	CSVELAGAYEQYF	TGCAGCGTTGAGTTAGCGGGCGCCTACGAGCAGTACTTC
TRBV5-1	many	.	TRBJ2-6	CASSTLPGLKISGANVLTF	TGCGCCAGCAGCACATTACCGGGACTTAAAATCTCTGGGGCCAACGTCCTGACTTTC
TRBV15	many	TRBD2	TRBJ2-4	CATSRDRISGTSGRTPRGPYF	TGTGCCACCAGCAGAGATCGGATATCCGGAACTAGCGGGAGGACACCCCGGGGGCCGTACTTC
TRBV6-1	.	TRBD1	TRBJ2-7	CASIPGGPYEQYF	TGTGCCAGCATCCCAGGGGGCCCCTACGAGCAGTACTTC
TRBV5-6	.	TRBD1	TRBJ2-2	CASSSRDRGIGELFF	TGTGCCAGCAGCTCACGGGACAGGGGTATCGGGGAGCTGTTTTTT
TRBV7-9	many	.	TRBJ2-1	CASSNEIGLAGEQFF	TGTGCCAGCAGCAATGAGATAGGGCTAGCAGGCGAGCAGTTCTTC
TRBV11-2	many	.	TRBJ1-1	CASSFLRGTEAFF	TGTGCCAGCAGCTTTTTGAGGGGCACTGAAGCTTTCTTT
TRBV4-3	.	.	TRBJ2-1	CASSHYGGSSYNEQFF	TGCGCCAGCAGCCATTACGGAGGGAGCTCCTACAATGAGCAGTTCTTC